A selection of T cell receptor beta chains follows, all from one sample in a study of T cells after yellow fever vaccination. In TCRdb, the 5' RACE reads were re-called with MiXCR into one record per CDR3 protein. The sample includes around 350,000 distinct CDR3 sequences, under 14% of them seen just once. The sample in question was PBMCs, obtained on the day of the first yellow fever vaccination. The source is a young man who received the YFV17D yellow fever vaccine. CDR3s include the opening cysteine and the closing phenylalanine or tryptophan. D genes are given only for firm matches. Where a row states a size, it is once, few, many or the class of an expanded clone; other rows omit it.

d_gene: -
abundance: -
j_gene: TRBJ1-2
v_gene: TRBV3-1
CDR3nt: TGTGCCAGCAGCCAGTACCCGGGGGGCGCGGGCTATGGCTACACCTTC
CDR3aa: CASSQYPGGAGYGYTF

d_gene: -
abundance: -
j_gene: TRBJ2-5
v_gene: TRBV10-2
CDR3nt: TGCGCCAGCAGGCATACAGGTCAACAAGAGACCCAGTACTTC
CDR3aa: CASRHTGQQETQYF

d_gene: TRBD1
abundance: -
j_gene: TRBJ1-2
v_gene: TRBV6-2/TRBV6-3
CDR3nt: TGTGCCAGCAGTTACGGAGGGGGCGATGGCTACACCTTC
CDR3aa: CASSYGGGDGYTF

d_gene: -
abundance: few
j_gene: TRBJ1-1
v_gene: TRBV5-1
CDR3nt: TGCGCCAGCAGCCTAAATGACAGAGCTTTCTTT
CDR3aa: CASSLNDRAFF

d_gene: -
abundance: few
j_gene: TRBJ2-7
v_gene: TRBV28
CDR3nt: TGTGCCAGCAGATCGCGTCTCGGAAGCTCCTACGAGCAGTACTTC
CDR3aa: CASRSRLGSSYEQYF

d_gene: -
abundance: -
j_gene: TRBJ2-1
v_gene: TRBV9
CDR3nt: TGTGCCAGCAGCGTAGCTGACACTTACAATGAGCAGTTCTTC
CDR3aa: CASSVADTYNEQFF

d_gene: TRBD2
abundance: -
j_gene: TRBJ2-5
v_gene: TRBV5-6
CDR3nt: TGTGCCAGCAGCTTGTTAGCGGGGGGAGGGACCCAGTACTTC
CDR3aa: CASSLLAGGGTQYF

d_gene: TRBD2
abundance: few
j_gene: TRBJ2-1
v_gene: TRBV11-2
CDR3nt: TGTGCCAGCAGCTTAAGGTCTAGCGGGGGGGGGAGCTCCTACAATGAGCAGTTCTTC
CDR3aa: CASSLRSSGGGSSYNEQFF

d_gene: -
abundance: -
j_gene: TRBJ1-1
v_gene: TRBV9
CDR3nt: TGTGCCAGCAGCGTAACGCCCTCGACCACTGAAGCTTTCTTT
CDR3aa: CASSVTPSTTEAFF

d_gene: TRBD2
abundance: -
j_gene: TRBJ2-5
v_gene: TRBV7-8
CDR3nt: TGTGCCAGCAGCTTGACCGGGACTAGCCAAGAGACCCAGTACTTC
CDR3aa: CASSLTGTSQETQYF

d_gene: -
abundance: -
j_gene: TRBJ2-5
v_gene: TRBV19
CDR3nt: TGTGCCAGTAGTACCATTTCAGACAGGCCCGAAGAGACCCAGTACTTC
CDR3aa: CASSTISDRPEETQYF

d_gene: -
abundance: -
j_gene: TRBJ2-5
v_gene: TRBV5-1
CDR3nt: TGCGCCAGCAGCGAGCCCCGGGGTGGGGAGACCCAGTACTTC
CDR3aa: CASSEPRGGETQYF

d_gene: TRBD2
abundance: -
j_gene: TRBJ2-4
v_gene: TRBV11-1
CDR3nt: TGTGCCAGCAGCTTGACTAGCGGGGGGACTGTTGCCAAAAACATTCAGTACTTC
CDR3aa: CASSLTSGGTVAKNIQYF

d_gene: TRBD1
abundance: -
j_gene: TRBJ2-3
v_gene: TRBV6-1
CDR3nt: TGTGCCAGCAGAATGCCGGGACAGCAGCCCACAGATACGCAGTATTTT
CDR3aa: CASRMPGQQPTDTQYF

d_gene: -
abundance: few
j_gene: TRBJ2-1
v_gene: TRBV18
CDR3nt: TGTGCCAGCTCACCCGGACTAGGGGGGAATGAGCAGTTCTTC
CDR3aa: CASSPGLGGNEQFF

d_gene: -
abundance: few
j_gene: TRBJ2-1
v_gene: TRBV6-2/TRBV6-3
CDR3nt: TGTGCCAGCAAGAGCCCCTTCTCCTACAATGAGCAGTTCTTC
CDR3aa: CASKSPFSYNEQFF

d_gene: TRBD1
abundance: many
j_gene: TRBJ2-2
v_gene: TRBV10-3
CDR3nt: TGTGCCATCAGTGAAGGGGGCGCAAAAACCGGGGAGCTGTTTTTT
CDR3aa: CAISEGGAKTGELFF

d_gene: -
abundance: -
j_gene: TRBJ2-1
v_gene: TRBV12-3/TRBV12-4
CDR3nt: TGTGCCAGCAGTTTTACCCTTGGGGTTACCTACAATGAGCAGTTCTTC
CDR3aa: CASSFTLGVTYNEQFF

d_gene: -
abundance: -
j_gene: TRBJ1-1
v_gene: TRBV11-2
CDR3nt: TGTGCCAGCAGCTTTGGATCCCCCCCCACTGAAGCTTTCTTT
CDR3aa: CASSFGSPPTEAFF

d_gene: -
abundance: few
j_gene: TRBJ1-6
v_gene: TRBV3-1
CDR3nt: TGTGCCAGCAGCTCCCATACGGACTTCTCTTCACCCCTCCACTTT
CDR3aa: CASSSHTDFSSPLHF

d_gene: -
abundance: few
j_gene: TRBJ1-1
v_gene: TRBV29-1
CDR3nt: TGCAGCGTTGCCCTACAGGAAAGGACTGAAGCTTTCTTT
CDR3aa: CSVALQERTEAFF

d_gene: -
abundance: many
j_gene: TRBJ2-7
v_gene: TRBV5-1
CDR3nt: TGCGCCAGCAGCCCTACAGGGAGCTCCTACGAGCAGTACTTC
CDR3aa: CASSPTGSSYEQYF

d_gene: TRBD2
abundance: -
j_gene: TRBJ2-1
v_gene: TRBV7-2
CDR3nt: TGTGCCAGCAGCGACTTGCTAGCGGGGCGCAATGAGCAGTTCTTC
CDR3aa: CASSDLLAGRNEQFF

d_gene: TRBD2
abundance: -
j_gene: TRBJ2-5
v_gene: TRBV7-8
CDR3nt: TGTGCCAGCAGCTTTTCCAGCGGGGGTCCGGAGACCCAGTACTTC
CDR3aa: CASSFSSGGPETQYF

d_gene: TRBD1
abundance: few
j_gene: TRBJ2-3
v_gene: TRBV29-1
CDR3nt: TGCAGCGTTGAAGATCGGGTCAGGGGGCCAGATACGCAGTATTTT
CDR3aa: CSVEDRVRGPDTQYF

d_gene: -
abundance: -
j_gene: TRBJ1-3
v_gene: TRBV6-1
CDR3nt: TGTGCCAGCATCATAGACAGCTACTCTGGAAACACCATATATTTT
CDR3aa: CASIIDSYSGNTIYF

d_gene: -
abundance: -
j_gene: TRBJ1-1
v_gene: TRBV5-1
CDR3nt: TGCGCCAGCAGGGAGAACACAGGGACAACTGAAGCTTTCTTT
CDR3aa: CASRENTGTTEAFF

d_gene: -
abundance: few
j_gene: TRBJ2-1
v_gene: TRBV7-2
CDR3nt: TGTGCCAGCAGCCTAGACAGGTTAATCCAGTTCTTC
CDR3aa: CASSLDRLIQFF

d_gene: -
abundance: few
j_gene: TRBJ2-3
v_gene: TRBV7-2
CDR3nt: TGTGCCAGCAGCTTAGCTAGCCTAGGGGCAGATACGCAGTATTTT
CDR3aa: CASSLASLGADTQYF

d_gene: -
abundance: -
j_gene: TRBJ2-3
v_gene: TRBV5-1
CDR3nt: TGCGCCAGCAGCTGGCCTCAAATCCCAGATACGCAGTATTTT
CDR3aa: CASSWPQIPDTQYF

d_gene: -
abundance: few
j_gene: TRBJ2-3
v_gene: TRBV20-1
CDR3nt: TGCAGTGCTAGAGATAGGGAAGAGTTCGCAGATACGCAGTATTTT
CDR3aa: CSARDREEFADTQYF

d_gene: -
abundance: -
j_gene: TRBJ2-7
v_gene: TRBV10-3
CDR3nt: TGTGCCATCAGTGATCTGGGGACTCGTGACGAGCAGTACTTC
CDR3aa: CAISDLGTRDEQYF

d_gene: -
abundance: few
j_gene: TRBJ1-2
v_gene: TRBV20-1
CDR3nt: TGCAGTGCCGGACCCGGGGCTGGCTACACCTTC
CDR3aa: CSAGPGAGYTF

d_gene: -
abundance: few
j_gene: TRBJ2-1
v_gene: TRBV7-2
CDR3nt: TGTGCCAGCAGCTTACGAACGGGCCCCTACAATGAGCAGTTCTTC
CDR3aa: CASSLRTGPYNEQFF

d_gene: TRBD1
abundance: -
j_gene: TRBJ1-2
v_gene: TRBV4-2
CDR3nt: TGTGCCAGCAGCCAAGAGCTAAGGGGGCCCACCTATGGCTACACCTTC
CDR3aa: CASSQELRGPTYGYTF

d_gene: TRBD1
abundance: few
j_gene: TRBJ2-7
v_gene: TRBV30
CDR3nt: TGTGCCTGGGACAGGGCTGAATGGGAGCAGTACTTC
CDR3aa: CAWDRAEWEQYF

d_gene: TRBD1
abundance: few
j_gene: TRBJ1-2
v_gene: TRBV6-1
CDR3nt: TGTGCCAGCAGGACAGGGGTATCAAACTATGGCTACACCTTC
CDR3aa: CASRTGVSNYGYTF

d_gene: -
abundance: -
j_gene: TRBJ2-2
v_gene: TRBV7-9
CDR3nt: TGTGCCAGCAGCTTACAGTCCGGGGAGCTGTTTTTT
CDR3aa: CASSLQSGELFF

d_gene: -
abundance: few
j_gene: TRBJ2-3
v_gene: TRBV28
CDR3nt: TGTGCCAGCAGCCCCCAAGGGAGGGGGTTAGATACGCAGTATTTT
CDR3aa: CASSPQGRGLDTQYF

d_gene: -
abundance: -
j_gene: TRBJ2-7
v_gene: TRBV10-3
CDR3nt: TGTGCCATCTCGGGGCGGTACGAGCAGTACTTC
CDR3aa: CAISGRYEQYF

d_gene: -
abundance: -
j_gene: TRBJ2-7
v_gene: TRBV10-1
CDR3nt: TGCGCCAGCGGACCATCAGGGTCCTACGAGCAGTACTTC
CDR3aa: CASGPSGSYEQYF

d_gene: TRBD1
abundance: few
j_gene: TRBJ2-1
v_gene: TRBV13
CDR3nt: TGTGCCACCCGAGGACAGGATACAATCTACAATGAGCAGTTCTTC
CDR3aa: CATRGQDTIYNEQFF

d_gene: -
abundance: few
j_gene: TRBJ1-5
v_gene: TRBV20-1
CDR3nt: TGCAGTGCTTACCCATTCGGGCAGGGACTAAGCAATCAGCCCCAGCATTTT
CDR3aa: CSAYPFGQGLSNQPQHF

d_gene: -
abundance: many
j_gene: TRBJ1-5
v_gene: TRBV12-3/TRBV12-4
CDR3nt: TGTGCCAGCAGCTATAGCAATCAGCCCCAGCATTTT
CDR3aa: CASSYSNQPQHF

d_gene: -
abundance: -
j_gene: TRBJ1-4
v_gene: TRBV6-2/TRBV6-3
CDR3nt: TGTGCCAGCAGTTACGGCGGAAAACGAACTAATGAAAAACTGTTTTTT
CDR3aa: CASSYGGKRTNEKLFF

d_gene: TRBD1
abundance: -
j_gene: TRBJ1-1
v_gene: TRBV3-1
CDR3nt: TGTGCCAGCAGCCAATCCGACAGGGGGCGTGGGGCTTTCTTT
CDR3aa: CASSQSDRGRGAFF

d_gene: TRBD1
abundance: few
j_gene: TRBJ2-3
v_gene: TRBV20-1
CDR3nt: TGCAGTGCGCCTCGGACAGGACACACAGATACGCAGTATTTT
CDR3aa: CSAPRTGHTDTQYF

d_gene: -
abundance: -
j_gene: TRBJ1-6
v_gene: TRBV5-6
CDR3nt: TGTGCCAGCAGCTTGACGTCAGGGAATTCACCCCTCCACTTT
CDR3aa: CASSLTSGNSPLHF

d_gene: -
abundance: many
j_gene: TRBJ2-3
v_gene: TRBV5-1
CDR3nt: TGCGCCAGCAGCAGAACGGGCCCCGGGGCGGCAGATACGCAGTATTTT
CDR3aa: CASSRTGPGAADTQYF

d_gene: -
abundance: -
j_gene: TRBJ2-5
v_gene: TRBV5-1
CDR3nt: TGCGCCAGCAGCCGGGGGCAGGAGACCCGGTACTTC
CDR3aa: CASSRGQETRYF

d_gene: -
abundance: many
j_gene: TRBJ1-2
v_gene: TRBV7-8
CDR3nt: TGTGCCAGCAGCTTAGACAGGGAAAGTGGCTACACCTTC
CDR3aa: CASSLDRESGYTF

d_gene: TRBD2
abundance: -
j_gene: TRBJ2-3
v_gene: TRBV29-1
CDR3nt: TGCAGCGTTGGCCGGGGGGTGGATACGCAGTATTTT
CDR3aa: CSVGRGVDTQYF

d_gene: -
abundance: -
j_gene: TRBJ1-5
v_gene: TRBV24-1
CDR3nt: TGTGCCACCAGTGAGTGGCAGAGCAATCAGCCCCAGCATTTT
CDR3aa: CATSEWQSNQPQHF

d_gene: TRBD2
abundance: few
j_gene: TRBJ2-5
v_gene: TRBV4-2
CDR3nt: TGTGCCAGCAGCCAAGATGCGTCTAGCGGGGGAGGCGGGGAGACCCAGTACTTC
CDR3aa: CASSQDASSGGGGETQYF

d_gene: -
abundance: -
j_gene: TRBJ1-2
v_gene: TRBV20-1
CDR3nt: TGCAGTGCTAGCACGGGAAGGGGTGGCTATGGCTACACCTTC
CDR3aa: CSASTGRGGYGYTF

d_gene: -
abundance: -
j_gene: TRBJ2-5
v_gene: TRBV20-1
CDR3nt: TGCAGTGCTAGAGGTTTCTCAGGAGAGACCCAGTACTTC
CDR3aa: CSARGFSGETQYF

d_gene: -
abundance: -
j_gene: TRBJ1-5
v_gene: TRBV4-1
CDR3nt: TGCGCCAGCAGCCAGGGGTCGGGTCAGCCCCAGCATTTT
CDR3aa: CASSQGSGQPQHF

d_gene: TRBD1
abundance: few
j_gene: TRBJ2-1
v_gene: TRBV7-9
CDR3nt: TGTGCCAGCAGCCAAAACAGGGGCAACTTCTTC
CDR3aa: CASSQNRGNFF